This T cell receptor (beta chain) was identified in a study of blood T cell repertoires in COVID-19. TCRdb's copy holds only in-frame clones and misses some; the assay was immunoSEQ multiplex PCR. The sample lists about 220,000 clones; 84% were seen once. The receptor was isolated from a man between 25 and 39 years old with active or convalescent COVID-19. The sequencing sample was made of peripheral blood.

The CDR3 DNA is TGTGCCAGCTCTTGGGAGCAGGTGTCCTACGAGCAGTACTTC. Translated, it gives CASSWEQVSYEQYF. This sequence joins TRBV18 and TRBJ2-7; tentatively, D is TRBD2 (5 bases). Trimming left V 6 bases short and J 1 base short, with 13 bases between. The V gene's germline CDR1 is KGHSH and CDR2 LQKENI. This CDR3 region has 14 residues.